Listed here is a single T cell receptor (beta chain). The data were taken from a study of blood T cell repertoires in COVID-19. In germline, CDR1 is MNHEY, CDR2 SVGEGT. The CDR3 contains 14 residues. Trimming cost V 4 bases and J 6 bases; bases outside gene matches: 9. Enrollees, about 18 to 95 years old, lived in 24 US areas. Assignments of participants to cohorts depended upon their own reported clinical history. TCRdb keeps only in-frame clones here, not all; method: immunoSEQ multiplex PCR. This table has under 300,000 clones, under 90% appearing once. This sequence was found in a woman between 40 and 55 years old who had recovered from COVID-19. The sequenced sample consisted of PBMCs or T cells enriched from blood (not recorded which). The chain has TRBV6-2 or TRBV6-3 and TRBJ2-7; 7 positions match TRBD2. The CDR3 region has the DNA TGTGCCAGCAGTTGGGGGGGAGGAACCACCGAGCAGTACTTC. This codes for CASSWGGGTTEQYF.